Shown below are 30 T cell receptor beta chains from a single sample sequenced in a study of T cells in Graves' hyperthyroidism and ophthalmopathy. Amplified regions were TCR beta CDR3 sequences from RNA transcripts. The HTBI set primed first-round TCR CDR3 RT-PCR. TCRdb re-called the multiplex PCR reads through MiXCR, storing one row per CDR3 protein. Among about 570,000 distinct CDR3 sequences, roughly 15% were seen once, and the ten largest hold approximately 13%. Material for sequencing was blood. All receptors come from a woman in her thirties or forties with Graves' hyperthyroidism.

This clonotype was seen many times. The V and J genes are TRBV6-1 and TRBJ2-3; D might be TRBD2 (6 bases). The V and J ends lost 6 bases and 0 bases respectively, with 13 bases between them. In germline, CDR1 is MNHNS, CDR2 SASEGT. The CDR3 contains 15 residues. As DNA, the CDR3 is TGTGCCAGCAGCCCAACTAGCCGAAGCACAGATACGCAGTATTTT. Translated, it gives CASSPTSRSTDTQYF.

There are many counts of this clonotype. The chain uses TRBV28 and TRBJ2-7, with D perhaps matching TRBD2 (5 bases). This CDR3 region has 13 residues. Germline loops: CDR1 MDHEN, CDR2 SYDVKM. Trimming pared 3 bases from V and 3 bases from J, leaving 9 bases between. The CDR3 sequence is CASSFTEDYEQYF. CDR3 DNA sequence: TGTGCCAGCAGTTTTACGGAGGACTACGAGCAGTACTTC.

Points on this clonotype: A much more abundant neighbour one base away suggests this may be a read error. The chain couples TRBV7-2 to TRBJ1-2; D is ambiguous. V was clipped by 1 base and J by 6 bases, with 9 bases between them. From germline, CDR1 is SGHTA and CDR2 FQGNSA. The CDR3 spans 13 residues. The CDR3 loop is CASSLGVNHGYTF. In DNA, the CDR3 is TGTGCCAGCAGCTTAGGAGTAAACCATGGCTACACCTTC.

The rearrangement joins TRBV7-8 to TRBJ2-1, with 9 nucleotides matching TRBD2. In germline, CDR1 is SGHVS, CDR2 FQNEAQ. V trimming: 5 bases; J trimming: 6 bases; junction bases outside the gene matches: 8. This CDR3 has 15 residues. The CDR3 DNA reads TGTGCCAGCAGCCCGCGGGAGGGAAGGGGCAATGAGCAGTTCTTC. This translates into CASSPREGRGNEQFF.

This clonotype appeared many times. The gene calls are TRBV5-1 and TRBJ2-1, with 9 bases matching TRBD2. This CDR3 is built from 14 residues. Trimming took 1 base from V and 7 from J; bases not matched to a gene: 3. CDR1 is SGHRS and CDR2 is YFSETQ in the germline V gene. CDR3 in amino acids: CASSLSSGSNEQFF. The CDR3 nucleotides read TGCGCCAGCAGCTTGAGTAGCGGGAGTAATGAGCAGTTCTTC.

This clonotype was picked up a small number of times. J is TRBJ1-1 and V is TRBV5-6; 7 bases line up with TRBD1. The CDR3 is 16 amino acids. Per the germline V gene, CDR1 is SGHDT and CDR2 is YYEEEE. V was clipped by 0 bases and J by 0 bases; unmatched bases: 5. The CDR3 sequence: CASSLGQGRVNTEAFF. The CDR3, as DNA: TGTGCCAGCAGCTTGGGACAGGGAAGGGTGAACACTGAAGCTTTCTTT.

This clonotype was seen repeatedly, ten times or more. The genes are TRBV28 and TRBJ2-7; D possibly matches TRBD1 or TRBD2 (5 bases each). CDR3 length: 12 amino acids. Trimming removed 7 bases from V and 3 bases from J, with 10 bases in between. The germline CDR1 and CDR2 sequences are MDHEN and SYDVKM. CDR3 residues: CASTGDRYEQYF. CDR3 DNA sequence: TGTGCCAGCACCGGGGACCGCTACGAGCAGTACTTC.

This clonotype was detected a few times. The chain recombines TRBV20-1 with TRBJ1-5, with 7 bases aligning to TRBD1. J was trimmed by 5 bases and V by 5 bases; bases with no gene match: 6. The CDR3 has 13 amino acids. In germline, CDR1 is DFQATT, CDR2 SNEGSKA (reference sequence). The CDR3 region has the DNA TGCAGTGCTCGACAGGGTTCGGATCAGCCCCAGCATTTT. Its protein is CSARQGSDQPQHF.

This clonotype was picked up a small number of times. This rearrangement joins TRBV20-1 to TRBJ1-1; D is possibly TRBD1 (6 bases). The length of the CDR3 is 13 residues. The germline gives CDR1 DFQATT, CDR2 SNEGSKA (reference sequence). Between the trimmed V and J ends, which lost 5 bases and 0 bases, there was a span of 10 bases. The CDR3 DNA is TGCAGTGCTCGGGGACAAGTGAACACTGAAGCTTTCTTT. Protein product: CSARGQVNTEAFF.

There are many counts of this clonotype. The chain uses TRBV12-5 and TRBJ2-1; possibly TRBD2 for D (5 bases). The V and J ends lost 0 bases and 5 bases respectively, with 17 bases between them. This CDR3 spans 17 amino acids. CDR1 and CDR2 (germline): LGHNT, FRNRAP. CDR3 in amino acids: CASGLVGLAQSHNEQFF. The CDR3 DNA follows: TGTGCTAGTGGTTTGGTAGGGCTAGCTCAATCCCACAATGAGCAGTTCTTC.

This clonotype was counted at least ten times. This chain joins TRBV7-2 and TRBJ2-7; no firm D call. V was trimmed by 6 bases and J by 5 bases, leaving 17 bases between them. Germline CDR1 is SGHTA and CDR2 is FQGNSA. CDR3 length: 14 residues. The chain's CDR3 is CASSQGFSTHEQYF. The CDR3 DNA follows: TGTGCCAGCAGTCAAGGGTTCTCTACGCACGAGCAGTACTTC.

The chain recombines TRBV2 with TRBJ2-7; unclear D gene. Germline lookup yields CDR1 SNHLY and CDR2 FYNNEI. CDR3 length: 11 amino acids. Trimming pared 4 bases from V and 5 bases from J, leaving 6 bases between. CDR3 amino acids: CASSASDEQYF. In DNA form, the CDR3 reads TGTGCCAGCAGTGCCTCGGACGAGCAGTACTTC.

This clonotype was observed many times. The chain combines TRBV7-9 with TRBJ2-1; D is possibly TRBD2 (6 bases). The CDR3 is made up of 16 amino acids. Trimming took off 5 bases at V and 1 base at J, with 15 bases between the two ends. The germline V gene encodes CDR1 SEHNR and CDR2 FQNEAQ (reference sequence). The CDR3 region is CASSQRDGRSYNEQFF. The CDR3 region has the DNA TGTGCCAGCAGCCAAAGAGACGGGAGATCCTACAATGAGCAGTTCTTC.

CDR3 sequence reads: CAWSPEDKDYEQYF. In nucleotides, the CDR3 is TGTGCCTGGAGCCCCGAGGATAAAGATTACGAGCAGTACTTC. The chain is built from TRBV30 and TRBJ2-7; D gene unclear. This CDR3 has 14 residues. V was cut by 3 bases and J by 4 bases, with 16 bases left in between. CDR1 and CDR2 from the germline V gene are GTSNPN and SVGIG (reference sequence).

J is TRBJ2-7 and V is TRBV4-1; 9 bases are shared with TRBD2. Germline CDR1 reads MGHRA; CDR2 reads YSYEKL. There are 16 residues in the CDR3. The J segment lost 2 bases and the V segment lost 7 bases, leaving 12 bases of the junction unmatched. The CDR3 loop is CASTKEAAGGTYEQYF. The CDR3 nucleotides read TGCGCCAGCACCAAAGAGGCGGCGGGAGGGACCTACGAGCAGTACTTC.

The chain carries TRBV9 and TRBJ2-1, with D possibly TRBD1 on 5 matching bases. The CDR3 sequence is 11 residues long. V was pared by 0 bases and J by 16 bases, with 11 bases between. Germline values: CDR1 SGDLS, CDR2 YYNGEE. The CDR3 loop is CASSVGGRVFF. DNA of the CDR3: TGTGCCAGCAGCGTAGGGGGCAGGGTCTTCTTC. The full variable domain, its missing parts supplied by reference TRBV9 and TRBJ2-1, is DSGVTQTPKHLITATGQRVTLRCSPRSGDLSVYWYQQSLDQGLQFLIQYYNGEERAKGNILERFSAQQFPDLHSELNLSSLELGDSALYFCASSVGGRVFFGPGTRLTVL.

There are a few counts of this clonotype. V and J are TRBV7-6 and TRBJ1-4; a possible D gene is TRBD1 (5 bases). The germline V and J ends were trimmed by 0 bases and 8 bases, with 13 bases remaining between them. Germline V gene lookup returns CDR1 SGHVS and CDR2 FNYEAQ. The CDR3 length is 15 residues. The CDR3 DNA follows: TGTGCCAGCAGCTTAGCGTGGGGGGTTGGGGAAAAACTGTTTTTT. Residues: CASSLAWGVGEKLFF.

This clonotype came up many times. CDR3 DNA sequence: TGTGCCAGCAGCTTGCTAGCGGGTCAATCCCTTTACAATGAGCAGTTCTTC. Its protein product is CASSLLAGQSLYNEQFF. V usage is TRBV13 and J usage is TRBJ2-1; 8 nucleotides align to TRBD2. The V gene's germline CDR1 is PRHDT and CDR2 FYEKMQ (reference sequence). CDR3 length: 17 residues. V shed 3 bases and J 4 bases; nucleotides not matched to a gene: 11.

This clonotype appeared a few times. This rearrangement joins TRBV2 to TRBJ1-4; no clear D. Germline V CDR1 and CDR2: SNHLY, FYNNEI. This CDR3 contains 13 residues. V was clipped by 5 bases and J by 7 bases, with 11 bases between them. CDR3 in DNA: TGTGCCAGCAGTCTGATAGGGCGTGAAAAACTGTTTTTT. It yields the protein CASSLIGREKLFF.

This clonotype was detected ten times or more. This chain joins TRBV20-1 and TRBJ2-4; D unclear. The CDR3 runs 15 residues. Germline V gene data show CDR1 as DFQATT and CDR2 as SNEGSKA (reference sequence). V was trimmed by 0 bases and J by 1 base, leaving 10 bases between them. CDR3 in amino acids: CSARDSDRAKNIQYF. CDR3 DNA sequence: TGCAGTGCTAGAGATTCCGATAGGGCCAAAAACATTCAGTACTTC.

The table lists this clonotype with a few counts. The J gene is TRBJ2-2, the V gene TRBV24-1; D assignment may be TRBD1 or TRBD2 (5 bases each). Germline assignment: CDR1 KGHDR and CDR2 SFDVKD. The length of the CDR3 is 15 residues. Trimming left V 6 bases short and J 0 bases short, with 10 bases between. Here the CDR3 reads CATSRTGPNTGELFF. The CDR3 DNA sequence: TGTGCCACCAGTAGAACGGGACCGAACACCGGGGAGCTGTTTTTT.

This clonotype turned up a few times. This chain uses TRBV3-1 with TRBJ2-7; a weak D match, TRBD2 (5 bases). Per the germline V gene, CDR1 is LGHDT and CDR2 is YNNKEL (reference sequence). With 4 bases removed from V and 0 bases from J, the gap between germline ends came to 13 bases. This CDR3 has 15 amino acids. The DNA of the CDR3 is TGTGCCAGCAGCCCAACCGCCGCGGGCTCCTACGAGCAGTACTTC. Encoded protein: CASSPTAAGSYEQYF.

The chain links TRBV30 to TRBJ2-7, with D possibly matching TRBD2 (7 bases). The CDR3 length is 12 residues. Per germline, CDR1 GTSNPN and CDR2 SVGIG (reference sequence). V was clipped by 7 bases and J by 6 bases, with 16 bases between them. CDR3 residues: CAYMGGPGEQYF. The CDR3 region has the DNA TGTGCCTACATGGGGGGGCCAGGCGAGCAGTACTTC.

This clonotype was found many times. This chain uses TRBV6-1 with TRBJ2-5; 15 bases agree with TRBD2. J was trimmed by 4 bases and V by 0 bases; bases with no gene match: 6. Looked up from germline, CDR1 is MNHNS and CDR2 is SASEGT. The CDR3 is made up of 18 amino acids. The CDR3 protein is CASSEAGGTSGRLETQYF. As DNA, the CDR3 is TGTGCCAGCAGTGAAGCGGGGGGGACTAGCGGGAGGTTAGAGACCCAGTACTTC.

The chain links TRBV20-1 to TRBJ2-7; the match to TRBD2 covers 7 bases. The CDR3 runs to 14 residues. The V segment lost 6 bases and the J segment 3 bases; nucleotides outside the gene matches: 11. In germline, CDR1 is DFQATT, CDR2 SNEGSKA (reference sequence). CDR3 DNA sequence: TGCAGTGCCCCCGGGGGGATGCGGGGCTACGAGCAGTACTTC. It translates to CSAPGGMRGYEQYF.

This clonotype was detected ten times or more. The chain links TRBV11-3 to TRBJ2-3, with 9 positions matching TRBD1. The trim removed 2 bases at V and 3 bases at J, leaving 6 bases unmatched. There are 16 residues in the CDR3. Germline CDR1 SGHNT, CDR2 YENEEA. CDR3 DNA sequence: TGTGCCAGCAGCTTAACTCCGGGACAGGGTACAGATACGCAGTATTTT. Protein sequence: CASSLTPGQGTDTQYF.

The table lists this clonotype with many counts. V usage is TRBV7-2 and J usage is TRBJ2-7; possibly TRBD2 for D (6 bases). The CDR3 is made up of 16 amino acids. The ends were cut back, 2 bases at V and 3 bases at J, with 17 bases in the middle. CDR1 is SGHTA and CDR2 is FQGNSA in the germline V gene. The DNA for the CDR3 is TGTGCCAGCAGCTTACCAGCGGGTTTAATTAACTACGAGCAGTACTTC. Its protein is CASSLPAGLINYEQYF.

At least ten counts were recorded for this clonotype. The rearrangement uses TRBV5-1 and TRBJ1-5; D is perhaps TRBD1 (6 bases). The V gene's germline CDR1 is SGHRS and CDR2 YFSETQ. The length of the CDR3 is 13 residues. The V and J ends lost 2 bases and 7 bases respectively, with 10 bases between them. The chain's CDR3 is CASSLSGEQPQHF. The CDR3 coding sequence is TGCGCCAGCAGCTTATCAGGGGAGCAGCCCCAGCATTTT.

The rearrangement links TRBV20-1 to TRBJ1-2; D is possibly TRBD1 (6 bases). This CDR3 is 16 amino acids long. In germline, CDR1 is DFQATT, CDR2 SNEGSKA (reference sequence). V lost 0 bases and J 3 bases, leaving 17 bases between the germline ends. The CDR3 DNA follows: TGCAGTGCTAGAGATCCCAAGACAGGCCCCTACTATGGCTACACCTTC. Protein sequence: CSARDPKTGPYYGYTF.

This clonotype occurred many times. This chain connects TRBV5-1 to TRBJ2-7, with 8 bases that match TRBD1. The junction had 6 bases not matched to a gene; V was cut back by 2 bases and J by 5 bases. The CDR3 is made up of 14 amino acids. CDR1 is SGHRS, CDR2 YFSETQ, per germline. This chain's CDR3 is CASSFGQGSHEQYF. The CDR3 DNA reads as TGCGCCAGCAGCTTCGGACAGGGCAGCCACGAGCAGTACTTC.